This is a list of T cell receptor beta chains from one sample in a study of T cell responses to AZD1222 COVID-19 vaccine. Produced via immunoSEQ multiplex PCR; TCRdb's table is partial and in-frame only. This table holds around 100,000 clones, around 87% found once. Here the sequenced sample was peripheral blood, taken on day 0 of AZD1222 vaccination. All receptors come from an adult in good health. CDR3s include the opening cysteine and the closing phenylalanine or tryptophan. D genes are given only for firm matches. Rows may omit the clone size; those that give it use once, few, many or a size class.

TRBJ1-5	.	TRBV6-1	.	TGTGCCAGCAGTGGCGGGACCGTCCGCAATCAGCCCCAGCATTTT	CASSGGTVRNQPQHF
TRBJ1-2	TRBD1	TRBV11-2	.	TGTGCCAGCAGCGGGACAGGAAACTATGGCTACACCTTC	CASSGTGNYGYTF
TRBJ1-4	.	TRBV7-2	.	TGTGCCAGCAGCTCGACAGGACCTAATGAAAAACTGTTTTTT	CASSSTGPNEKLFF
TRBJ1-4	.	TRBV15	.	TGTGCCACCAGCGGGGGGAGAAATGAAAAACTGTTTTTT	CATSGGRNEKLFF
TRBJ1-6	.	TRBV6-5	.	TGTGCCAGCAGGCAAAGCTCCTATAATTCACCCCTCCACTTT	CASRQSSYNSPLHF
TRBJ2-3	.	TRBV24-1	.	TGTGCCACCAGTGATTGGCAGGGGGATACGCAGTATTTT	CATSDWQGDTQYF
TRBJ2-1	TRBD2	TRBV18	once	TGTGCCAGCTCACCACCGGGACTAGCGGGTTTGGATGAGCAGTTCTTC	CASSPPGLAGLDEQFF
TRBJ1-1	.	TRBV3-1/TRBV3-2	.	TGTGCCAGCAGCCAAGATCGGGGCACCAGGAGCACTGAAGCTTTCTTT	CASSQDRGTRSTEAFF
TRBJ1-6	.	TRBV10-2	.	TGCGCCAGCAGGGTCACGACAGGCCCGGGAGGATCCCTCCACTTT	CASRVTTGPGGSLHF
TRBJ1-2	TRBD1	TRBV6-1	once	TGTGCCAGCAGTGAGCGACAGGGGTACTATGGCTACACCTTC	CASSERQGYYGYTF
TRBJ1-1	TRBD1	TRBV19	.	TGTGCCAGTAGTCCCGGGACAGGGGGCCGCAACACTGAAGCTTTCTTT	CASSPGTGGRNTEAFF
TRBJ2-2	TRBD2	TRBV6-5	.	TGTGCCAGCAGTTACGGACTAGCGGGAGTCACCGGGGAGCTGTTTTTT	CASSYGLAGVTGELFF
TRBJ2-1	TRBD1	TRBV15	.	TGTGCCACCAGCGGACAGGGTGTCATCGATGAGCAGTTCTTC	CATSGQGVIDEQFF
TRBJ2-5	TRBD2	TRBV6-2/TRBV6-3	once	TGTGCCAGCAGCCTCGGGGAGGGCCGGACCCAGTACTTC	CASSLGEGRTQYF
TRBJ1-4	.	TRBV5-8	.	TGTGCCAGCAGCTTAAGACAGGTTAATGAAAAACTGTTTTTT	CASSLRQVNEKLFF
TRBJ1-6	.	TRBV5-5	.	TGTGCCAGCAGCTTAAATAATTCACCCCTCCACTTT	CASSLNNSPLHF
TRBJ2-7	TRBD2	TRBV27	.	TGTGCCAGCAGTTTATCATATGCCTTTCTGGGCGGGGGAACCTACGAGCAGTACTTC	CASSLSYAFLGGGTYEQYF
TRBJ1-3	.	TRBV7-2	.	TGTGCCAGCAGCTTTGCCCCCGGGCGGAACTCTGGAAACACCATATATTTT	CASSFAPGRNSGNTIYF
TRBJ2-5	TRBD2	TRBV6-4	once	TGTGCCAGCAGCCCCCGGGGGGGCGCAAAAGAGACCCAGTACTTC	CASSPRGGAKETQYF
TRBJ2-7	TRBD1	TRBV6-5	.	TGTGCCAGCGGAGGACAGGGATGGTTGGGCTACGAGCAGTACTTC	CASGGQGWLGYEQYF
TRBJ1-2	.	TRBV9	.	TGTGCCAGCAGCGTGACCGAAAACTATGGCTACACCTTC	CASSVTENYGYTF
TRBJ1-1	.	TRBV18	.	TGTGCCAGCTCACCCTCCGGGACACAAGCGTGGACTGAAGCTTTCTTT	CASSPSGTQAWTEAFF
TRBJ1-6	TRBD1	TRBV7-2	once	TGTGCCAGCAGCTTAATGGGACAGAGGGCAGGTTCACCCCTCCACTTT	CASSLMGQRAGSPLHF
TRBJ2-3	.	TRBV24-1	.	TGTGCCACCAGTGATTTGGGCCGCAGGGAAGATACGCAGTATTTT	CATSDLGRREDTQYF